These T cell receptor beta chains were read from a single sample in a study of shared clonotypes between healthy human individuals. The assay was immunoSEQ multiplex PCR, and TCRdb's table has in-frame clones only and misses some. The sample contains approximately 2,200,000 clones, about 93% of which appear only once. Sample: naive CD8+ T cells from PBMCs. The receptors come from a man aged 18 to 30 in good health. Some clones in this sample may be carry-over from other donors' samples. Each CDR3 is given with its conserved first and last residue. The D gene is left open where the match is weak. Size is stated for part of the rows, as once, few or many counts, or as a class when the clone is expanded.

- TRBJ2-7 - TRBV29-1 TGCAGCGTTGAAGGTCAGACCTACGAGCAGTACTTC CSVEGQTYEQYF
few TRBJ1-1 - TRBV7-9 TGTGCCAGCAGCCCTGCTAATCATTATGAAGCTTTCTTT CASSPANHYEAFF
- TRBJ2-3 - TRBV9 TGTGCCAGCAGTCCGAACATGGATACGCAGTATTTT CASSPNMDTQYF
once TRBJ2-6 TRBD1 TRBV7-9 TGTGCCGGAAATACAGGGGACATTAGCTCTGGGGCCAACGTCCTGACTTTC CAGNTGDISSGANVLTF
once TRBJ2-1 TRBD2 TRBV13 TGTGCCAGCAGCGACAGGACTAGCGGCAACAATGAGCAGTTCTTC CASSDRTSGNNEQFF
- TRBJ2-7 - TRBV28 TGTGCCAGCAGCGTGAGCTACGAGCAGTACTTC CASSVSYEQYF
few TRBJ2-1 TRBD2 TRBV7-9 TGTGCCAGCAGCTTACGGACTAGCGTTGAATGGGAGCAGTTCTTC CASSLRTSVEWEQFF
once TRBJ1-5 - TRBV28 TGTGCCAGCAGTATAAGTGGCCCTTATAGCAATCAGCCCCAGCATTTT CASSISGPYSNQPQHF
- TRBJ2-7 - TRBV27 TGTGCCAGCAGTCCCTCAGGGTACGAGCAGTACTTC CASSPSGYEQYF
- TRBJ1-5 - TRBV28 TGTGCCAGCACCCCTGCGGCAGGGATGAATCAGCCCCAGCATTTT CASTPAAGMNQPQHF
- TRBJ1-5 - TRBV15 TGTGCCACCAGCAGCACAGGTTATAGCAATCAGCCCCAGCATTTT CATSSTGYSNQPQHF
once TRBJ2-7 TRBD1 TRBV7-9 TGTGCCAGCAGCTTAGGTCCCCTTGGGACAGGGAGCTACGAGCAGTACTTC CASSLGPLGTGSYEQYF
- TRBJ2-1 TRBD2 TRBV2 TGTGCCAGCAGCTCCGGGACTAGCGGATTGAATGAGCAGTTCTTC CASSSGTSGLNEQFF
- TRBJ2-1 - TRBV4-2 TGTGCCAGCAGCATCCGATACAATGAGCAGTTCTTC CASSIRYNEQFF
- TRBJ2-1 TRBD1 TRBV30 TGTGCCTGGAACAGGGGGAATGAGCAGTTCTTC CAWNRGNEQFF
- TRBJ2-2 TRBD1 TRBV7-9 TGTGCCAGCAGATTGGACAGGGGCTCGGCCGGGGAGCTGTTTTTT CASRLDRGSAGELFF
once TRBJ1-2 TRBD1 TRBV7-6 TGTGCCAGCAGCTCCGGGACGGGACAGGGGCTTAACTATGGCTACACCTTC CASSSGTGQGLNYGYTF
- TRBJ2-7 - TRBV28 TGTGCCAGCAAAGGCAGCTCCTACGAGCAGTACTTC CASKGSSYEQYF
- TRBJ2-2 - TRBV9 TGTGCCAGCAGCGTCGCCACCGGGGAGCTGTTTTTT CASSVATGELFF
- TRBJ2-7 - TRBV27 TGTGCCAGCAGTTTAGGACTATCTTACGAGCAGTACTTC CASSLGLSYEQYF
- TRBJ2-3 - TRBV6-5 TGTGCCAGCAGTTACTCGTGGGGTATTAGCACAGATACGCAGTATTTT CASSYSWGISTDTQYF
- TRBJ1-1 - TRBV5-1 TGCGCCAGCAGCCCGGACAGAGGGAACACTGAAGCTTTCTTT CASSPDRGNTEAFF
- TRBJ1-1 - TRBV9 TGTGCCAGCAGCGTAGCGTGGCGGGCCGAGGAGGCTTTCTTT CASSVAWRAEEAFF
- TRBJ2-7 TRBD1 TRBV13 TGTGCCAGCAGCTTGACAGGGGATCACGAGCAGTACTTC CASSLTGDHEQYF
- TRBJ1-2 - TRBV25-1 TGTGCCAGCAGGGGATCCTCGGTCTATGGCTACACCTTC CASRGSSVYGYTF
- TRBJ2-7 - TRBV5-1 TGCGCCAGCAGCTTGACGGGTGGCGAGCAGTACTTC CASSLTGGEQYF
- TRBJ1-1 - TRBV5-6 TGTGCCAGCAGCTGGGGGTCATCTGAAGCTTTCTTT CASSWGSSEAFF
- TRBJ2-5 - TRBV27 TGTGCCAGCAGTCCCCGTCCCGCCCGGGAAGGAGAGACCCAGTACTTC CASSPRPAREGETQYF
- TRBJ1-2 - TRBV14 TGTGCCAGCAGCTCGCGGGGGTATGGCTACACCTTC CASSSRGYGYTF
- TRBJ2-7 TRBD2 TRBV6-6 TGTGCCAGCAGTTACTATGGCGGGAGGAGCTCCTACGAGCAGTACTTC CASSYYGGRSSYEQYF
- TRBJ2-2 TRBD1 TRBV9 TGTGCCAGCAGCGTAGCGGTGGCAGGGGGAAACACCGGGGAGCTGTTTTTT CASSVAVAGGNTGELFF
- TRBJ1-1 - TRBV7-9 TGTGCCAGCAGCTTAGGGTTCAGAGAAGCTTTCTTT CASSLGFREAFF
- TRBJ2-7 - TRBV29-1 TGCAGCGTTACGGAGGAGACCTACGAGCAGTACTTC CSVTEETYEQYF
- TRBJ2-3 - TRBV6-5 TGTGCCAGCAGTCTACTAGCATGGGATACGCAGTATTTT CASSLLAWDTQYF
few TRBJ1-1 - TRBV30 TGTGCCTGGAGTGTAGGGGGGAGGACTGAAGCTTTCTTT CAWSVGGRTEAFF